Each of the 12 T cell receptor beta chains below was sequenced from the same sample in a study of T cell responses to AZD1222 COVID-19 vaccine. Assay: immunoSEQ multiplex PCR; the TCRdb copy retains only in-frame clones and omits some. The table records some 180,000 clones, 80% to 90% of them present only once. Material: peripheral blood, obtained on day 0 of AZD1222 vaccination. The receptors were sampled from an adult in good health.

DNA for the CDR3: TGTGCCAGTAGGATGGACAGGGGGATGTCCTACGAGCAGTACTTC. This gives the protein CASRMDRGMSYEQYF. The chain links TRBV19 to TRBJ2-7, with 10 bases identical to TRBD1. The CDR3 is 15 residues long. With 6 bases clipped from V and 1 base from J, the junction kept 6 bases outside the gene matches. The germline gives CDR1 LNHDA, CDR2 SQIVND (reference sequence).

The chain recombines TRBV6-5 with TRBJ2-7; D remains ambiguous. This CDR3 comprises 11 residues. Germline V CDR1 and CDR2: MNHEY, SVGAGI. With 8 bases removed from V and 5 bases from J, the gap between germline ends came to 10 bases. CDR3 sequence reads: CASQIANEQYF. In DNA, the CDR3 is TGTGCCAGCCAAATCGCCAACGAGCAGTACTTC.

The V gene is TRBV7-8, the J gene TRBJ2-5; TRBD1 is a possible D gene (6 bases). This CDR3 is 15 amino acids long. Trimming cost V 5 bases and J 2 bases, with 15 bases left between them. CDR1 and CDR2 (germline): SGHVS, FQNEAQ. CDR3 DNA: TGTGCCAGCAGCGCGGTCGGGACATATCAAGAGACCCAGTACTTC. Its translation is CASSAVGTYQETQYF.

This chain's CDR3 is CASSYSGKTPNYGYTF. The CDR3 DNA is TGTGCCAGCAGTTACTCGGGCAAGACTCCTAACTATGGCTACACCTTC. The J gene is TRBJ1-2, the V gene TRBV6-5; D ambiguous. Germline lookup yields CDR1 MNHEY and CDR2 SVGAGI. The V end was cut by 0 bases, the J end by 0 bases, with 11 bases between. The CDR3 totals 16 residues.

The genes are TRBV27 and TRBJ1-2, with D unresolved. Trimming took 1 base from V and 8 from J, leaving 14 bases between them. This CDR3 has 14 residues. From germline, CDR1 is MNHEY and CDR2 SMNVEV (reference sequence). The CDR3 nucleotides are TGTGCCAGCAGTTTATTGGACGGGAGCGGCGGCTACACCTTC. Amino acids: CASSLLDGSGGYTF.

J is TRBJ1-5 and V is TRBV7-2; the match to TRBD1 covers 11 bases. Unmatched junction bases numbered 4, after V lost 1 base and J lost 2 bases. CDR1 and CDR2 (germline): SGHTA, FQGNSA. This CDR3 region has 17 residues. In nucleotides, the CDR3 is TGTGCCAGCAGCTTAGGGACAGGGGGCACGGGCAATCAGCCCCAGCATTTT. This sequence encodes CASSLGTGGTGNQPQHF.

V and J are TRBV6-4 and TRBJ2-3, with 9 bases matching TRBD2. Germline trimming cut 5 bases from V and 4 bases from J; bases unmatched to any gene: 16. CDR3 size: 18 residues. CDR1 MRHNA and CDR2 SNTAGT come from the germline V gene. CDR3 amino acids: CASSSAGGPEGQSDTQYF. CDR3 nucleotide sequence: TGTGCCAGCAGTTCCGCGGGAGGGCCGGAGGGCCAGTCAGATACGCAGTATTTT.

The J gene is TRBJ1-5, the V gene TRBV6-1; D may be TRBD1 (6 bases). The V gene's germline CDR1 is MNHNS and CDR2 SASEGT. The CDR3 covers 15 residues. V was clipped by 3 bases and J by 1 base, with 10 bases between them. CDR3: CASSDGGLSNQPQHF. The CDR3 bases are TGTGCCAGCAGTGATGGGGGCTTAAGCAATCAGCCCCAGCATTTT.

V is TRBV7-2 and J is TRBJ1-6, with D tentatively TRBD1 (5 bases). This CDR3 region has 18 residues. V lost 0 bases to trimming and J lost 7 bases, with 19 bases between them. The germline V gene encodes CDR1 SGHTA and CDR2 FQGNSA. CDR3 sequence: CASSLAVGTLRENSPLHF. The CDR3 DNA reads TGTGCCAGCAGCTTAGCGGTGGGGACCCTTCGGGAAAATTCACCCCTCCACTTT.

The rearrangement links TRBV9 to TRBJ2-2; 7 bases line up with TRBD1. Germline values: CDR1 SGDLS, CDR2 YYNGEE. The CDR3 has 14 amino acids. V shed 7 bases, J shed 4 bases, and the junction held 7 bases outside the gene matches. The chain's CDR3 is CASRTTGSTGELFF. As DNA, the CDR3 is TGTGCCAGCCGAACGACAGGGTCCACCGGGGAGCTGTTTTTT.

The chain uses TRBV11-3 and TRBJ2-1; tentatively, D is TRBD2 (5 bases). The CDR3 covers 15 residues. Looked up from germline, CDR1 is SGHNT and CDR2 is YENEEA. V lost 5 bases and J 9 bases, leaving 20 bases between the germline ends. CDR3 bases: TGTGCCAGCAGCGCCGGAGACTACAGTCGGGGTGAGCAGTTCTTC. Protein sequence: CASSAGDYSRGEQFF.

The chain has TRBV6-5 and TRBJ2-2; D is perhaps TRBD1 (7 bases). The CDR3 spans 15 residues. The germline V gene has CDR1 MNHEY and CDR2 SVGAGI. Trimming pared 7 bases from V and 4 bases from J, leaving 16 bases between. The CDR3, as DNA: TGTGCCAGCACTGTAACGCAGGGGGGCACCGGGGAGCTGTTTTTT. Amino acid sequence: CASTVTQGGTGELFF.